A selection of T cell receptor beta chains follows, all from one sample in a study of cytomegalovirus exposure and HLA in healthy donors. Clones were sequenced by immunoSEQ multiplex PCR, and TCRdb holds only the in-frame ones, with some missing. The sample holds some 95,000 clones, approximately 71% seen once. The sequencing input was PBMCs. The receptors come from a woman between 18 and 29 years old in good health and CMV-seropositive. The CDR3 runs from the conserved cysteine through the conserved F or W.

V gene,CDR3 protein
TRBV6-1,CASQPGDQPQHF
TRBV5-1,CASKPETSRSSYNEQFF
TRBV28,CASSLVVRNTEAFF
TRBV5-4,CASSPSHGGNTEAFF
TRBV4-3,CASSQRGAGSGYEQYF
TRBV28,CASSPSGGQGGYTF
TRBV6-1,CASSRQGGSYEQYF
TRBV15,CATSREQTSEINVLTF
TRBV9,CASSQAGVNTGELFF
TRBV13,CASSLGTGDSGYTF
TRBV14,CASSPYGDGELFF
TRBV30,CAWSVQGDITDTQYF
TRBV2,CASSRDWVSREQYF
TRBV7-3,CASSLSAGSYKQYF
TRBV15,CATSSRVGGIYSNQPQHF
TRBV6-4,CASSDAGGSGTDTQYF
TRBV28,CASSLKVRGTDTQYF
TRBV2,CASSEGRGSNQPQHF
TRBV7-6,CASSLVTGADTQYF
TRBV7-2,CASSATASPGQGEKLFF
TRBV18,CASSSTVSGNTIYF
TRBV9,CASSSGTMSNEQFF
TRBV9,CASSPQTGGKTGELFF
TRBV4-3,CASSQEGNSGANVLTF
TRBV4-2,CASSRGTSAGELFF
TRBV29-1,CSVVGPRGNKNIQYF
TRBV28,CATYISGANVLTF
TRBV10-3,CAISDWTSGRSEQYF